This T cell receptor (beta chain) originates from a study of T cell responses to AZD1222 COVID-19 vaccine. Regarding the study as a whole: Spike-specific TCR breadth and depth grew following two AZD1222 doses.

Germline CDR1 is SGHRS and CDR2 is YFSETQ. V was cut by 0 bases and J by 5 bases, with 18 bases left in between. The CDR3 extends over 16 amino acids. As for this clone: Antigen unknown.

This table comes from immunoSEQ multiplex PCR, and its TCRdb copy is limited to in-frame clones, with some not included. The repertoire holds about 48,000 clones, 86% seen once, with around 7% in the top ten. The chain is built from TRBV5-1 and TRBJ2-7; weak D call: TRBD1 (5 bases). Here the sequenced sample was peripheral blood, taken 28 days after the second AZD1222 dose. This TCR came from an adult who received the AZD1222 COVID-19 vaccine. The CDR3 loop is CASSLVRGHEVHEQYF. Written as DNA, the CDR3 is TGCGCCAGCAGCTTGGTTCGTGGACACGAGGTACACGAGCAGTACTTC.